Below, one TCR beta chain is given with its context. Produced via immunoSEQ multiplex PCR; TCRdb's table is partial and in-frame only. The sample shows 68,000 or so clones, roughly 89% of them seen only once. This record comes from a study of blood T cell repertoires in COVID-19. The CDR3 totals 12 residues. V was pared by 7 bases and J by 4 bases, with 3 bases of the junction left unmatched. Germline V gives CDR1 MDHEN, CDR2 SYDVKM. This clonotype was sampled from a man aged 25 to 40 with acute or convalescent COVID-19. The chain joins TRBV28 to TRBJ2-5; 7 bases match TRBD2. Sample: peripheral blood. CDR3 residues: CASKRLAETQYF. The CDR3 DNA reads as TGTGCCAGCAAAAGACTAGCAGAGACCCAGTACTTC.